This entry is about one T cell receptor beta chain. The source of the sample is a study of blood T cell repertoires in COVID-19. Study at large: The study drew acute and convalescent COVID-19 samples from the United States, Italy and Spain. T cells, B-cell-depleted T cells, or PBMCs provided the cDNA or gDNA that served as material.

Here immunoSEQ multiplex PCR was the method, and the copy in TCRdb shows in-frame clones only, minus some. Of nearly 110,000 clones in the sample, 80% to 85% were seen once. Germline V lookup: CDR1 PRHDT, CDR2 FYEKMQ (reference sequence). V lost 0 bases to trimming and J lost 2 bases; unmatched junction nucleotides: 6. The CDR3 length is 17 residues. This sequence originates from a man in his 70s with acute or convalescent COVID-19. Sequencing used peripheral blood. The V gene is TRBV13, the J gene TRBJ2-3, with 9 bases matching TRBD2. CDR3 amino acids: CASSLGRLAGVTDTQYF. Written as DNA, the CDR3 is TGTGCCAGCAGCTTAGGCCGGTTAGCGGGGGTCACAGATACGCAGTATTTT.